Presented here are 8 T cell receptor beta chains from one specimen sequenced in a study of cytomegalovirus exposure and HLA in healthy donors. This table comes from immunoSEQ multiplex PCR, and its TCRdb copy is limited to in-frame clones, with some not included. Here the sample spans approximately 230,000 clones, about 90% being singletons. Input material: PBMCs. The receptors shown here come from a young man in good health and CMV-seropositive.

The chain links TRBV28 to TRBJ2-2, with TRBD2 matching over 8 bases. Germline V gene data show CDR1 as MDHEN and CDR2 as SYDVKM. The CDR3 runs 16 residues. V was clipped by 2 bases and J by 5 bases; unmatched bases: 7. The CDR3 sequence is CASSLGRGGLTGELFF. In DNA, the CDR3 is TGTGCCAGCAGTTTAGGGCGCGGGGGGCTGACCGGGGAGCTGTTTTTT.

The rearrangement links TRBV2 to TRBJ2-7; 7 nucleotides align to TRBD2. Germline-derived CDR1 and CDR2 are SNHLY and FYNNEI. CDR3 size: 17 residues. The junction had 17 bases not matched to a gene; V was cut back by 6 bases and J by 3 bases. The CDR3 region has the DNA TGTGCCAGCAGAGACTCCGGGGGGTGGACGGGGGACTACGAGCAGTACTTC. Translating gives CASRDSGGWTGDYEQYF.

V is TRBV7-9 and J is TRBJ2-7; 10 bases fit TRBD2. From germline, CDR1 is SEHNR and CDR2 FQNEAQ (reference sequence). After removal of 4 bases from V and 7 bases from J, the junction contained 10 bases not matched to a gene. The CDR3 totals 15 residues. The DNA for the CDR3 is TGTGCCAGCAGCTCCCCCGGGACTAGCGTGAGGGAGCAGTACTTC. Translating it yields CASSSPGTSVREQYF.

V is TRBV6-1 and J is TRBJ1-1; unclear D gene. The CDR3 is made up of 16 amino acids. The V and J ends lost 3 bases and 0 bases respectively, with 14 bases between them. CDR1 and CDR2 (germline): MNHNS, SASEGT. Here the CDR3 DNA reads TGTGCCAGCAGTGAGGAGCTCGGACGTATGAACACTGAAGCTTTCTTT. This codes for CASSEELGRMNTEAFF.

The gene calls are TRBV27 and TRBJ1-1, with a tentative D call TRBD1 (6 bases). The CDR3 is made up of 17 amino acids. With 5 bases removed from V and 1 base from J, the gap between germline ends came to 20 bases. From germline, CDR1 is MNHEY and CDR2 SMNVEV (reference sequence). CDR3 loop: CASSPSGGGYGNTEAFF. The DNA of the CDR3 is TGTGCCAGCAGTCCCTCGGGAGGGGGGTATGGGAACACTGAAGCTTTCTTT.

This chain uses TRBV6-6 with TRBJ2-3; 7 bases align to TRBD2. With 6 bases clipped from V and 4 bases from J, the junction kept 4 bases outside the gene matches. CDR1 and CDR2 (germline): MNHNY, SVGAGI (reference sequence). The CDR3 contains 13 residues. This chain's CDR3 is CASRSGGPDTQYF. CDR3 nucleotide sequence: TGTGCCAGCAGATCGGGGGGACCAGATACGCAGTATTTT.

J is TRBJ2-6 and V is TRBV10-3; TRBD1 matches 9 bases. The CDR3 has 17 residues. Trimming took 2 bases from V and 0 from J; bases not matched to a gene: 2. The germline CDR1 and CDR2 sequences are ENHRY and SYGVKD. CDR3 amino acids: CAISEGTGHSGANVLTF. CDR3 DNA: TGTGCCATCAGTGAGGGGACAGGGCACTCTGGGGCCAACGTCCTGACTTTC.

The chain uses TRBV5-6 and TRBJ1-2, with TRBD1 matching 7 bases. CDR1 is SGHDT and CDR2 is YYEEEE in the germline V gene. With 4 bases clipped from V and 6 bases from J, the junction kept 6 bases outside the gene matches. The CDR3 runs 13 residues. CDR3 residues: CASSIGQGDGYTF. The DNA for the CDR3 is TGTGCCAGCAGCATCGGGCAGGGGGATGGCTACACCTTC.